Following are 15 T cell receptor beta chains from one sample sequenced in a study of metastatic and nonmetastatic thyroid tumors. With MiXCR, TCRdb reprocessed the PCR reads. The table lists fewer than 40,000 clones, roughly 35% of them singletons. The entire patient cohort was treatment-naive prior to thyroid surgery. The specimen sequenced was tumor tissue. These receptors were taken from a female donor with papillary thyroid cancer or a benign thyroid nodule (not recorded which). Some clones in this sample may be carry-over from other donors' samples.

This clone has more than one count but fewer than ten. The gene calls are TRBV19 and TRBJ2-5; 8 bases fit TRBD2. This CDR3 spans 13 amino acids. V shed 11 bases, J shed 4 bases, and the junction held 9 bases outside the gene matches. Germline CDR1 is LNHDA and CDR2 is SQIVND (reference sequence). The CDR3 DNA reads as TGTGCCGTTTTCCCCGGGAGGGGAGAGACCCAGTACTTC. This codes for CAVFPGRGETQYF.

The chain carries TRBV3-1 and TRBJ2-3; 10 bases are shared with TRBD2. The V gene's germline CDR1 is LGHDT and CDR2 YNNKEL (reference sequence). This CDR3 contains 16 residues. Trimming removed 5 bases from V and 3 bases from J; junction bases left unmatched: 8. CDR3 nucleotides: TGTGCCAGCAGCTTACTCAGCGGGAGGGTTACAGATACGCAGTATTTT. This sequence encodes CASSLLSGRVTDTQYF.

This clone was found a few times. V and J are TRBV6-1 and TRBJ1-6, with unresolved D. The CDR3 is 16 residues long. Trimming shortened V by 1 base and J by 7 bases, and 14 bases separated the two germline ends. Germline V lookup: CDR1 MNHNS, CDR2 SASEGT. For the CDR3, the DNA is TGTGCCAGCAGTGAAGATCCTCTGGGAGGGAATTCACCCCTCCACTTT. Protein sequence: CASSEDPLGGNSPLHF.

The V and J genes are TRBV20-1 and TRBJ1-5; 9 nucleotides align to TRBD1. The V gene end was trimmed by 1 base and the J gene end by 7 bases; junction bases not matched to a gene: 20. Germline V CDR1 and CDR2: DFQATT, SNEGSKA (reference sequence). There are 19 residues in the CDR3. The CDR3 here is CSARGQGSRTGVFGQPQHF. CDR3 sequence (DNA): TGCAGTGCTAGAGGTCAAGGTAGCCGGACAGGGGTTTTCGGGCAGCCCCAGCATTTT.

The V gene is TRBV27, the J gene TRBJ2-5; tentative D call: TRBD1 (6 bases). The V end lost 1 base, the J end lost 2 bases, and 11 bases lay between the germline ends. This CDR3 is built from 15 residues. Germline assignment: CDR1 MNHEY and CDR2 SMNVEV (reference sequence). The CDR3 loop reads CASSLFAGEQETQYF. CDR3 DNA: TGTGCCAGCAGTTTATTTGCAGGGGAACAAGAGACCCAGTACTTC.

In its sample, this clone is medium-sized. The CDR3 spells CASRAGTGGSAEAFF. CDR3 coding DNA: TGTGCCAGCAGGGCCGGGACAGGGGGATCCGCTGAAGCTTTCTTT. The chain employs TRBV27 and TRBJ1-1; TRBD1 aligns across 11 bases. V dropped 6 bases and J dropped 6; count of bases not matched to a gene: 9. This CDR3 comprises 15 residues. Germline V lookup: CDR1 MNHEY, CDR2 SMNVEV (reference sequence).

The CDR3 DNA follows: TGTGCCAGTAGTATAGGCAAGTCAGGAGTCTATGGCTACACCTTC. Amino acids: CASSIGKSGVYGYTF. The gene calls are TRBV19 and TRBJ1-2, with unresolved D. Trimming stripped 1 base from V and 4 bases from J, with 13 bases between. This CDR3 region has 15 residues. Germline loops: CDR1 LNHDA, CDR2 SQIVND (reference sequence).

This clone was seen a single time. V and J are TRBV9 and TRBJ2-5; TRBD2 matches at 12 bases. Germline V gives CDR1 SGDLS, CDR2 YYNGEE. This CDR3 contains 15 residues. V trimming: 0 bases; J trimming: 4 bases; junction bases outside the gene matches: 1. CDR3 DNA: TGTGCCAGCAGCGTAGGACTAGCGGGAGTAGAGACCCAGTACTTC. Translating it yields CASSVGLAGVETQYF.

The chain is built from TRBV6-2 or TRBV6-3 and TRBJ2-3; 7 bases agree with TRBD2. Trimming cost V 2 bases and J 0 bases; bases outside gene matches: 8. Germline V lookup: CDR1 MNHEY, CDR2 SVGEGT. The CDR3 spans 17 residues. The CDR3 bases are TGTGCCAGCAGTTACCGTCTAGCGGTATTTAGCACAGATACGCAGTATTTT. Its protein product is CASSYRLAVFSTDTQYF.

The chain has TRBV12-3 or TRBV12-4 and TRBJ1-2; no definite D call. This CDR3 region has 13 residues. V dropped 6 bases and J dropped 4 bases, with 12 bases sitting between them. CDR3 DNA sequence: TGTGCCAGCAGGGGGTTAGGAGCCTATGGCTACACCTTC. Translated, it gives CASRGLGAYGYTF.

The CDR3 DNA reads TGTGCTAGTGGTTTAGCTGGACAAGAGACCCAGTACTTC. Translating it yields CASGLAGQETQYF. V is TRBV12-5 and J is TRBJ2-5; D remains unclear. This CDR3 has 13 amino acids. With 3 bases removed from V and 2 bases from J, the gap between germline ends came to 7 bases. Germline V CDR1 and CDR2: LGHNT, FRNRAP.

The J gene is TRBJ2-3, the V gene TRBV6-1; TRBD2 aligns across 8 bases. The CDR3 sequence is 15 residues long. V shed 4 bases and J 4 bases; nucleotides not matched to a gene: 7. CDR1 and CDR2 (germline): MNHNS, SASEGT. The CDR3 DNA reads TGTGCCAGCAGTGGAGGGACTAGTGGAGCAGATACGCAGTATTTT. Protein: CASSGGTSGADTQYF.

This clone was seen a few times. This may be a read error: a much more frequent sequence differs by one nucleotide. In the same sample, other DNA sequences code for this CDR3. The chain employs TRBV19 and TRBJ2-1, with a weak D call TRBD2 (5 bases). The length of the CDR3 is 13 residues. The V end was cut by 9 bases, the J end by 6 bases, with 15 bases between. Germline assignment: CDR1 LNHDA and CDR2 SQIVND (reference sequence). CDR3 nucleotide sequence: TGTGCCAGCTCCCACCGAGGAGGCAATGAGCAGTTCTTC. Translation: CASSHRGGNEQFF. The full variable domain, in which reference TRBV19 and TRBJ2-1 provide the parts outside the CDR3, is DGGITQSPKYLFRKEGQNVTLSCEQNLNHDAMYWYRQDPGQGLRLIYYSQIVNDFQKGDIAEGYSVSREKKESFPLTVTSAQKNPTAFYLCASSHRGGNEQFFGPGTRLTVL.

V and J are TRBV19 and TRBJ2-5, with D unclear. CDR3 length equals 12 residues. V dropped 3 bases and J dropped 4 bases, with 6 bases sitting between them. CDR1 and CDR2 from the germline V gene are LNHDA and SQIVND (reference sequence). This CDR3 reads CASSIGGETQYF. In nucleotides, the CDR3 is TGTGCCAGTAGTATCGGTGGAGAGACCCAGTACTTC. The entire variable domain, with the rest obtained from reference TRBV19 and TRBJ2-5, is as follows: DGGITQSPKYLFRKEGQNVTLSCEQNLNHDAMYWYRQDPGQGLRLIYYSQIVNDFQKGDIAEGYSVSREKKESFPLTVTSAQKNPTAFYLCASSIGGETQYFGPGTRLLVL.

This sequence joins TRBV5-1 and TRBJ2-5, with 14 bases identical to TRBD2. CDR3 size: 18 residues. Germline CDR1 is SGHRS and CDR2 is YFSETQ. V shed 3 bases and J 5 bases; nucleotides not matched to a gene: 12. The CDR3: CASSSGLAGVFATETQYF. In DNA form, the CDR3 reads TGCGCCAGCAGCTCGGGACTAGCGGGAGTCTTTGCAACGGAGACCCAGTACTTC.